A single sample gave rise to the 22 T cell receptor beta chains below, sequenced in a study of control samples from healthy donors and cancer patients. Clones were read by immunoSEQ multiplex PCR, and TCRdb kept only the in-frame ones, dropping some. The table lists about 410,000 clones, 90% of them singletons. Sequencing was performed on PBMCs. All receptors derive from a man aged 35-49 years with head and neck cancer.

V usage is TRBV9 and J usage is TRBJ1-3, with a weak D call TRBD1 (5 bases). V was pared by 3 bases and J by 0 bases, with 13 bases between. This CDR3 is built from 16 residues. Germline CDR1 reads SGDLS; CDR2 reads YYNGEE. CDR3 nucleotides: TGTGCCAGCAGCGGGCGACAGATATACTCTGGAAACACCATATATTTT. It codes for CASSGRQIYSGNTIYF.

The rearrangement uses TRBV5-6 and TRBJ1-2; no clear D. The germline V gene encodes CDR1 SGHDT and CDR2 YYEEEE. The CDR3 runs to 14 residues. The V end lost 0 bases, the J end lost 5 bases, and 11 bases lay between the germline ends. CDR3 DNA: TGTGCCAGCAGCTTGGGTGGCCAACCTTATGGCTACACCTTC. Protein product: CASSLGGQPYGYTF. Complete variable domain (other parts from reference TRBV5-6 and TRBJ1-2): DAGVTQSPTHLIKTRGQQVTLRCSPKSGHDTVSWYQQALGQGPQFIFQYYEEEERQRGNFPDRFSGHQFPNYSSELNVNALLLGDSALYLCASSLGGQPYGYTFGSGTRLTVV.

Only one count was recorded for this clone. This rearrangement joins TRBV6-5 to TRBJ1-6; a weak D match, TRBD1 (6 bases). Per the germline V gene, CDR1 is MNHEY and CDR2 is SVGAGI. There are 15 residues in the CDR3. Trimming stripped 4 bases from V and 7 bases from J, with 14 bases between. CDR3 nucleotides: TGTGCCAGCAGTTCTACCGGGGGCAACAATTCACCCCTCCACTTT. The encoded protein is CASSSTGGNNSPLHF.

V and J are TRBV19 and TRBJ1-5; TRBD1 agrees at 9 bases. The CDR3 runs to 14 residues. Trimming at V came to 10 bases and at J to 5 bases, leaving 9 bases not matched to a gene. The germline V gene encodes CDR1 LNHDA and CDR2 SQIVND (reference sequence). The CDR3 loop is CATSSRDRDQPQHF. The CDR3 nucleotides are TGTGCCACCTCGTCCCGGGACAGGGATCAGCCCCAGCATTTT. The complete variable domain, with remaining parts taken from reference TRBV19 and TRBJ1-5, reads DGGITQSPKYLFRKEGQNVTLSCEQNLNHDAMYWYRQDPGQGLRLIYYSQIVNDFQKGDIAEGYSVSREKKESFPLTVTSAQKNPTAFYLCATSSRDRDQPQHFGDGTRLSIL.

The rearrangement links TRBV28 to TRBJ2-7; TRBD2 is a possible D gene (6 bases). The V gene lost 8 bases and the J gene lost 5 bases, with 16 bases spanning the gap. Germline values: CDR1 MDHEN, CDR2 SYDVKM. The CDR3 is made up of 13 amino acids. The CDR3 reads CASRLGGVDEQYF. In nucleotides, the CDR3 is TGTGCCAGCCGTCTGGGCGGGGTTGACGAGCAGTACTTC.

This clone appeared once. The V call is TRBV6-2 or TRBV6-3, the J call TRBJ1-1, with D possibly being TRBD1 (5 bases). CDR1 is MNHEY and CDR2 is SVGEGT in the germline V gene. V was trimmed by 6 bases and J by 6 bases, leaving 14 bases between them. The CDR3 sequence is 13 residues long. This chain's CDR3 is CASSFAGGAEAFF. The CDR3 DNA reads TGTGCCAGCAGCTTTGCCGGGGGGGCTGAAGCTTTCTTT.

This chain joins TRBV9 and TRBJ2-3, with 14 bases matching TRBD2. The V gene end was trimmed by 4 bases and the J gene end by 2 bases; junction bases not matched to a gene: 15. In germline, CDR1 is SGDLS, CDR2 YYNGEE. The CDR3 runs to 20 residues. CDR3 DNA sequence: TGTGCCAGCAGCCTACGCCGGAGACTAGCGGGAGGGCCACCCACAGATACGCAGTATTTT. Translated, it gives CASSLRRRLAGGPPTDTQYF.

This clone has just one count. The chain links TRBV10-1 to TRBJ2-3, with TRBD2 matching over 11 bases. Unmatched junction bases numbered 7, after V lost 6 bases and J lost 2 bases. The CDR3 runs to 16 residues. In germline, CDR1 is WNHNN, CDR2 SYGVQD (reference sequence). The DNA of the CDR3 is TGCGCCAGCAGCGAAGCGACTAGCGGGGACACAGATACGCAGTATTTT. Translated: CASSEATSGDTDTQYF.

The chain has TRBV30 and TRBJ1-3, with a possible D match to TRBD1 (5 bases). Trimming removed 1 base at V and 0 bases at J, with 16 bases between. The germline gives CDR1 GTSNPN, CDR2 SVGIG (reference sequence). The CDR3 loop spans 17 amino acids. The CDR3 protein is CAWSAFGGFLSGNTIYF. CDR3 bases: TGTGCCTGGAGTGCTTTCGGGGGGTTCCTCTCTGGAAACACCATATATTTT. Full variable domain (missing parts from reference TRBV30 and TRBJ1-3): SQTIHQWPATLVQPVGSPLSLECTVEGTSNPNLYWYRQAAGRGLQLLFYSVGIGQISSEVPQNLSASRPQDRQFILSSKKLLLSDSGFYLCAWSAFGGFLSGNTIYFGEGSWLTVV.

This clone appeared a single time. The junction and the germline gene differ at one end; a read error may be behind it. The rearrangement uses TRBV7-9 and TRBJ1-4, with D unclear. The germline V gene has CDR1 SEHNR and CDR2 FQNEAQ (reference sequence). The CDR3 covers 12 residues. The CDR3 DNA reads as TGTGCCAGCACCTTAAATAATGAAAAACTGTTTTTT. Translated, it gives CASTLNNEKLFF. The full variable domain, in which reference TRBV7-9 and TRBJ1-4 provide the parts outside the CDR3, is DTGVSQNPRHKITKRGQNVTFRCDPISEHNRLYWYRQTLGQGPEFLTYFQNEAQLEKSRLLSDRFSAERPKGSFSTLEIQRTEQGDSAMYLCASTLNNEKLFFGSGTQLSVL.

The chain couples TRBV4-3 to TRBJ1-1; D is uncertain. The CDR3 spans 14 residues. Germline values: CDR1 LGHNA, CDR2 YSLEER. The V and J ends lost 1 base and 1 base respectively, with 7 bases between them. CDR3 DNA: TGCGCCAGCAGCCAAGTTCTGGGGAACACTGAAGCTTTCTTT. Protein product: CASSQVLGNTEAFF.

CDR3 protein: CASSAPSGTSGGSTGELFF. Here the CDR3 DNA reads TGTGCCAGCAGCGCGCCTTCCGGGACTAGCGGGGGAAGCACCGGGGAGCTGTTTTTT. The gene calls are TRBV21-1 and TRBJ2-2; TRBD2 is taken as the D call from the table, unchecked against the DNA. TRBV21-1 is given as a pseudogene. This CDR3 comprises 19 residues.

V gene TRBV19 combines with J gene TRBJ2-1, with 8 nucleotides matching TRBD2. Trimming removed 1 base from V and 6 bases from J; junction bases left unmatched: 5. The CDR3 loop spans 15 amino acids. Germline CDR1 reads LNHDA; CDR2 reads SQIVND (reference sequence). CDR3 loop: CASSIVVLAVNEQFF. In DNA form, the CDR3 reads TGTGCCAGTAGTATAGTTGTACTAGCGGTCAATGAGCAGTTCTTC.

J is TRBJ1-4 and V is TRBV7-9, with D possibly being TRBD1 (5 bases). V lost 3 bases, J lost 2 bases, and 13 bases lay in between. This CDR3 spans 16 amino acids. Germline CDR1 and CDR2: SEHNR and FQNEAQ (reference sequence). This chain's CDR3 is CASSLGRGGTNEKLFF. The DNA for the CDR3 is TGTGCCAGCAGCTTGGGGAGGGGTGGCACTAATGAAAAACTGTTTTTT.

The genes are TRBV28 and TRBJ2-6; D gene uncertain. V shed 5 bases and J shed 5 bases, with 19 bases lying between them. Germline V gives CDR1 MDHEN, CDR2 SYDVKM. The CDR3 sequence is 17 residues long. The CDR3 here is CASSRPPMSVWANVLTF. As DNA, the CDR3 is TGTGCCAGCAGTCGACCCCCTATGTCAGTGTGGGCCAACGTCCTGACTTTC. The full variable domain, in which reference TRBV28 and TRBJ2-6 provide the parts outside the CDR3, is DVKVTQSSRYLVKRTGEKVFLECVQDMDHENMFWYRQDPGLGLRLIYFSYDVKMKEKGDIPEGYSVSREKKERFSLILESASTNQTSMYLCASSRPPMSVWANVLTFGAGSRLTVL.

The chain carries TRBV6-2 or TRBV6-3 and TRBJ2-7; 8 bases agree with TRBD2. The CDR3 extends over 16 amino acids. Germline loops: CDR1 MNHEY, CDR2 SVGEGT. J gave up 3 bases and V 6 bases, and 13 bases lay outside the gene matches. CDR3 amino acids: CASSPGGGSGVYEQYF. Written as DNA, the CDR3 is TGTGCCAGCAGCCCTGGGGGAGGTAGCGGGGTCTACGAGCAGTACTTC.

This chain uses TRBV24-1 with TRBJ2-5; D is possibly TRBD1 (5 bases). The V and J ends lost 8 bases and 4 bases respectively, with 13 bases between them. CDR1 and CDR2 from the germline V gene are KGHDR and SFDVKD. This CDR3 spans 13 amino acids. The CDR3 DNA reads TGTGCCACCACTGACAGCCCCGGAGAGACCCAGTACTTC. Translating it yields CATTDSPGETQYF.

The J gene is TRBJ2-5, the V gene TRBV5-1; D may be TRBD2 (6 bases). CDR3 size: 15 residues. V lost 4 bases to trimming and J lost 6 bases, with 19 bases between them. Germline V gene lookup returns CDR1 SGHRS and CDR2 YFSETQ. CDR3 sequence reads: CASSAQAGPSKTQYF. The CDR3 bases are TGCGCCAGCAGCGCCCAAGCGGGCCCATCGAAGACCCAGTACTTC. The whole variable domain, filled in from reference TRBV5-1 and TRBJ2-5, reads KAGVTQTPRYLIKTRGQQVTLSCSPISGHRSVSWYQQTPGQGLQFLFEYFSETQRNKGNFPGRFSGRQFSNSRSEMNVSTLELGDSALYLCASSAQAGPSKTQYFGPGTRLLVL.

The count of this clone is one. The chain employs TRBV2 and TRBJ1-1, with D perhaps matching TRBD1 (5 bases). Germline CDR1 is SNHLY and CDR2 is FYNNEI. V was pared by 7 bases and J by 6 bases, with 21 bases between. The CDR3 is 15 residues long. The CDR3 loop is CASNPTDGGEPEAFF. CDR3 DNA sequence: TGTGCCAGCAACCCAACTGACGGGGGGGAGCCTGAAGCTTTCTTT.

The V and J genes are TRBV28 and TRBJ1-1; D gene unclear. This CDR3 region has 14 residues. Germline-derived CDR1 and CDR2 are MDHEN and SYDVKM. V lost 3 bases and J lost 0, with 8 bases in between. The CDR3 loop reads CASSFGILNTEAFF. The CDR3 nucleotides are TGTGCCAGCAGTTTTGGCATCCTGAACACTGAAGCTTTCTTT.

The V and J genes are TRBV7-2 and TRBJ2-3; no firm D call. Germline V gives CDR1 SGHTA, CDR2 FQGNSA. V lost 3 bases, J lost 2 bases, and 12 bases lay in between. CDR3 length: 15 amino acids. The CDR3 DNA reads TGTGCCAGCAGCTTCCCTAGTACCCTCACAGATACGCAGTATTTT. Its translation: CASSFPSTLTDTQYF.

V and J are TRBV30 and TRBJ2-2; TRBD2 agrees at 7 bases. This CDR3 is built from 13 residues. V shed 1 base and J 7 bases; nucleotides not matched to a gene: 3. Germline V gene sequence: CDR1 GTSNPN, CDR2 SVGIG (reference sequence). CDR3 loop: CAWSGGGIGELFF. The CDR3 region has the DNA TGTGCCTGGAGTGGGGGAGGGATCGGGGAGCTGTTTTTT.